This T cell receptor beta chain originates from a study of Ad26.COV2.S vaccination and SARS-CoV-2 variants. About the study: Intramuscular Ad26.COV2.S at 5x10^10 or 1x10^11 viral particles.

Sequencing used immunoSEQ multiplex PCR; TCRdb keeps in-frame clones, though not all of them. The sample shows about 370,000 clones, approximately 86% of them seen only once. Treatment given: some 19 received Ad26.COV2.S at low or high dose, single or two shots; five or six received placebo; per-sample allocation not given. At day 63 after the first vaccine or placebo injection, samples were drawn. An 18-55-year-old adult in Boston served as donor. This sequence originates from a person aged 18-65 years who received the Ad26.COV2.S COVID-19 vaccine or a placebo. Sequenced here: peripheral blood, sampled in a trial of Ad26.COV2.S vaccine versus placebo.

CDR3 nucleotides: TGTGCCAGCAGTTACTCCGGACAGGGTTCAGATGGCTACACCTTC. Translation gives CASSYSGQGSDGYTF. The rearrangement links TRBV6-5 to TRBJ1-2, with TRBD1 matching over 8 bases. The V segment lost 0 bases and the J segment 6 bases; nucleotides outside the gene matches: 6. The CDR3 loop spans 15 amino acids. Germline values: CDR1 MNHEY, CDR2 SVGAGI.